The 8 T cell receptor beta chains reported below all come from one sample, sequenced in a study of identifying expanded T cells in peripheral blood. TCRdb's copy holds only in-frame clones and misses some; the assay was immunoSEQ multiplex PCR. Found here are about 100,000 clones, 75% to 90% of them singletons; the top ten hold roughly 5.9%. Sequencing input: blood. The receptors stem from a person aged 18 to 70 in good health.

V is TRBV7-2 and J is TRBJ1-1; tentative D call: TRBD1 (5 bases). Deletions cut 4 bases from V and 8 bases from J, with 14 bases between. The V gene's germline CDR1 is SGHTA and CDR2 FQGNSA. The CDR3 sequence is 13 residues long. The CDR3 nucleotides are TGTGCCAGCAGCTCCCCAGGGCTAGGGGAAGCTTTCTTT. This gives the protein CASSSPGLGEAFF.

The chain recombines TRBV29-1 with TRBJ2-3; D is unclear. This CDR3 has 14 amino acids. Trimming stripped 1 base from V and 5 bases from J, with 13 bases between. Germline CDR1 reads SQVTM; CDR2 reads ANQGSEA. The chain's CDR3 is CSVEAEAVQDTQYF. CDR3 DNA: TGCAGCGTTGAAGCGGAAGCAGTCCAAGATACGCAGTATTTT.

CDR3 sequence (DNA): TGTGCCAGCAGTTCTCTATACAGGGGCTATGGCTACACCTTC. It encodes CASSSLYRGYGYTF. This chain connects TRBV6-6 to TRBJ1-2; 7 bases match TRBD1. The germline CDR1 and CDR2 sequences are MNHNY and SVGAGI (reference sequence). Unmatched junction bases numbered 6, after V lost 4 bases and J lost 4 bases. CDR3 length: 14 amino acids.

This clone has more than one count but fewer than ten. The rearrangement uses TRBV5-1 and TRBJ2-2, with a weak D call TRBD1 (5 bases). The V end was cut by 0 bases, the J end by 2 bases, with 8 bases between. Per germline, CDR1 SGHRS and CDR2 YFSETQ. The CDR3 has 15 residues. CDR3 DNA sequence: TGCGCCAGCAGCTTGGCACAGGACAACACCGGGGAGCTGTTTTTT. This translates into CASSLAQDNTGELFF.

This clone was seen just once. The V gene is TRBV6-1, the J gene TRBJ2-7; D is perhaps TRBD1 or TRBD2 (5 bases each). The CDR3 loop spans 16 amino acids. V was pared by 2 bases and J by 3 bases, with 17 bases between. Germline CDR1 and CDR2: MNHNS and SASEGT. CDR3 DNA: TGTGCCAGCAGTGAACGGGGCAGGGTGAACCTCTACGAGCAGTACTTC. Its protein product is CASSERGRVNLYEQYF.

This rearrangement joins TRBV30 to TRBJ2-5, with D tentatively TRBD1 or TRBD2 (5 bases each). Trimming pared 0 bases from V and 4 bases from J, leaving 12 bases between. There are 14 residues in the CDR3. Germline CDR1 GTSNPN, CDR2 SVGIG (reference sequence). CDR3 sequence: CAWSVSGLGETQYF. The CDR3 DNA sequence: TGTGCCTGGAGTGTATCGGGGCTAGGAGAGACCCAGTACTTC. The full variable domain, with the rest looked up from reference TRBV30 and TRBJ2-5, is SQTIHQWPATLVQPVGSPLSLECTVEGTSNPNLYWYRQAAGRGLQLLFYSVGIGQISSEVPQNLSASRPQDRQFILSSKKLLLSDSGFYLCAWSVSGLGETQYFGPGTRLLVL.

V usage is TRBV18 and J usage is TRBJ1-5; tentative D call: TRBD1 (5 bases). Trimming stripped 6 bases from V and 3 bases from J, with 12 bases between. The length of the CDR3 is 14 residues. Germline CDR1 reads KGHSH; CDR2 reads LQKENI. CDR3 protein: CASSGQGANQPQHF. The CDR3 DNA sequence: TGTGCCAGCTCCGGGCAGGGCGCCAATCAGCCCCAGCATTTT. The entire variable domain, with the rest obtained from reference TRBV18 and TRBJ1-5, is as follows: NAGVMQNPRHLVRRRGQEARLRCSPMKGHSHVYWYRQLPEEGLKFMVYLQKENIIDESGMPKERFSAEFPKEGPSILRIQQVVRGDSAAYFCASSGQGANQPQHFGDGTRLSIL.

The rearrangement joins TRBV27 to TRBJ1-2; the D is unclear. The CDR3 loop spans 15 amino acids. V lost 2 bases and J lost 0, with 10 bases in between. Germline V gene lookup returns CDR1 MNHEY and CDR2 SMNVEV (reference sequence). The CDR3 reads CASSLEGRANYGYTF. CDR3 nucleotide sequence: TGTGCCAGCAGTTTAGAAGGGAGAGCTAACTATGGCTACACCTTC.